This T cell receptor (beta chain) was sequenced in a study of response to subunit inactivated influenza vaccine. Study-level results: It was suggested by the authors that few new T cells are recruited by each seasonal influenza vaccination.

TCRdb analysed the RT-PCR reads with MiXCR anew, one entry per CDR3 protein. This sample has more than 550,000 distinct CDR3 sequences; roughly 12% occur once, and the top ten carry about 10%. This clonotype came up a few times. No antigen is known for it. Losses at the gene ends were 2 bases for V and 5 bases for J; bases not matched to a gene: 8. The CDR3 is 15 residues long. The V gene's germline CDR1 is SGHAT and CDR2 FQNNGV. Source: PBMCs from blood, taken on the day of vaccination. The J gene is TRBJ2-7, the V gene TRBV11-2, with 8 nucleotides matching TRBD2. The receptor was isolated from a man in his fifties or sixties who received an inactivated influenza vaccine. In DNA, the CDR3 is TGTGCCAGCAGCTTACCGCGCGGGAGGAGGAACGAGCAGTACTTC. Its protein is CASSLPRGRRNEQYF.